What follows describes a single TCR beta chain. The data are from a study of T-cell memory formation after mild COVID-19. Study information: Most TCR clusters belonged to a single donor.

TCRdb re-called the 5' RACE reads with MiXCR, one entry per CDR3 protein. The sample includes about 210,000 distinct CDR3 sequences, around 30% seen only once; the top ten take over 9.5%. Sequencing was performed on PBMCs or a T cell subset sorted from them (not recorded which). The sequence derives from an adult woman who had mild COVID-19 (a few samples of this study predate the infection). Cell type and time point are not known.

The CDR3 DNA sequence: TGCAGTGCTAGAGAGCGGGGATCCAGCGGGGAGCTGTTTTTT. It translates to CSARERGSSGELFF. The V gene is TRBV20-1, the J gene TRBJ2-2; perhaps TRBD2 as D (6 bases). V lost 0 bases and J lost 7, with 12 bases in between. The germline V gene has CDR1 DFQATT and CDR2 SNEGSKA (reference sequence). The CDR3 spans 14 residues.